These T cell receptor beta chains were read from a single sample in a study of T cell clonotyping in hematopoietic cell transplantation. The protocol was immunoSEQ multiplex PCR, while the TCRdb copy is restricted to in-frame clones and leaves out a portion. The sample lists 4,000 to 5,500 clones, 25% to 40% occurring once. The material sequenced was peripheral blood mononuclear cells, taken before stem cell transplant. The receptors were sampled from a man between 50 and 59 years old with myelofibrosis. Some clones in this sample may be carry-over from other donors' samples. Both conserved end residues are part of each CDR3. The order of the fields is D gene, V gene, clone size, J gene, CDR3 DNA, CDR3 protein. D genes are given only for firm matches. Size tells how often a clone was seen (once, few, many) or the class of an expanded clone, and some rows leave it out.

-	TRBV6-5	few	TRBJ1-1	TGTGCCAGCAGCCAGGGTGGCGACACTGAAGCTTTCTTT	CASSQGGDTEAFF
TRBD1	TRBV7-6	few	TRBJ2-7	TGTGCCAGCAGCTGGGGACAGGGGATTAACTACGAGCAGTACTTC	CASSWGQGINYEQYF
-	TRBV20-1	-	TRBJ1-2	TGCAGTGTGTTGGAGGACTATGGCTACACCTTC	CSVLEDYGYTF
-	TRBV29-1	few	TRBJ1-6	TGCAGCGTTGAAGGGCAGGGAAATTCACCCCTCCACTTT	CSVEGQGNSPLHF
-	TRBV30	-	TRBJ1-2	TGTGCCTGGAGCGACCGGAGGGGGAACTATGGCTACACCTTC	CAWSDRRGNYGYTF
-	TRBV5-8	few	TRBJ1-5	TGTGCCAGCACCCTTCGTAATCAGCCCCAGCATTTT	CASTLRNQPQHF
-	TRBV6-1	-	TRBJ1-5	TGTGCCAGCAGCCCGGTGGGGAAGCCCCAGCATTTT	CASSPVGKPQHF
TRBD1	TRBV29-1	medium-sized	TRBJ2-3	TGCAGCATCGAGGGACAGGGATACACAGATACGCAGTATTTT	CSIEGQGYTDTQYF
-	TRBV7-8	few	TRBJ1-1	TGTGCCAGCAGCTTTCATGGTAGTGATGAAGCTTTCTTT	CASSFHGSDEAFF
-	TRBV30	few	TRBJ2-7	TGTGCCTGGAGTCTTCAACAGCCCTACGAGCAGTACTTC	CAWSLQQPYEQYF
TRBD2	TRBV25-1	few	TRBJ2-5	TGTGCCAGCAGTGCTTTTAGCGGGGGGGCCGGAGAGACCCAGTACTTC	CASSAFSGGAGETQYF
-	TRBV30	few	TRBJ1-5	TGTGCCTGGAGTGTGGGGCAGGGGAGTCAGCCCCAGCATTTT	CAWSVGQGSQPQHF
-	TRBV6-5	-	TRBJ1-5	TGTGCCAGCAGCCGGACCGGGGGGAGGGATCAGCCCCAGCATTTT	CASSRTGGRDQPQHF
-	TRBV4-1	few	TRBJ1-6	TGCGCCAGCAGCCCAATCCCTGGACATAATTCACCCCTCCACTTT	CASSPIPGHNSPLHF
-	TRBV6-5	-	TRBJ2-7	TGTGCCAGCAGTTACTCTCGGGAAACCTACGAGCAGTACTTC	CASSYSRETYEQYF
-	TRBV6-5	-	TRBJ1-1	TGTGCCAGCAGTCCCGGGCGGATGAACACTGAAGCTTTCTTT	CASSPGRMNTEAFF
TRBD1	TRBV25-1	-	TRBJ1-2	TGTGCCAGCAGTGGGCGACAGGGGGCGATGGTCTATGGCTACACCTTC	CASSGRQGAMVYGYTF
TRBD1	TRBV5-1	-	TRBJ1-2	TGCGCCAGCAGCCCCGGACAGGGGGCTGGTGGCTACACCTTC	CASSPGQGAGGYTF
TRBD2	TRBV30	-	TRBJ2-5	TGTGCCTGGAGAATAGCGGGCCAAGAGACCCAGTACTTC	CAWRIAGQETQYF
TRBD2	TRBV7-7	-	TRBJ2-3	TGTGCCAGCAGTGTGACTAGCGAAGATACGCAGTATTTT	CASSVTSEDTQYF
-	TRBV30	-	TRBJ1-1	TGTGCCTTAAGGCCTGGTACCAACACTGAAGCTTTCTTT	CALRPGTNTEAFF
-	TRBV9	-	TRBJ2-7	TGTGCCAGCAGCGCCTACACCGCCGGGAGTGGCGAGCAGTACTTC	CASSAYTAGSGEQYF
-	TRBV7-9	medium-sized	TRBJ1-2	TGTGCCAGCAGCTTAGCGCCAGAGGATCTTAACTATGGCTACACCTTC	CASSLAPEDLNYGYTF